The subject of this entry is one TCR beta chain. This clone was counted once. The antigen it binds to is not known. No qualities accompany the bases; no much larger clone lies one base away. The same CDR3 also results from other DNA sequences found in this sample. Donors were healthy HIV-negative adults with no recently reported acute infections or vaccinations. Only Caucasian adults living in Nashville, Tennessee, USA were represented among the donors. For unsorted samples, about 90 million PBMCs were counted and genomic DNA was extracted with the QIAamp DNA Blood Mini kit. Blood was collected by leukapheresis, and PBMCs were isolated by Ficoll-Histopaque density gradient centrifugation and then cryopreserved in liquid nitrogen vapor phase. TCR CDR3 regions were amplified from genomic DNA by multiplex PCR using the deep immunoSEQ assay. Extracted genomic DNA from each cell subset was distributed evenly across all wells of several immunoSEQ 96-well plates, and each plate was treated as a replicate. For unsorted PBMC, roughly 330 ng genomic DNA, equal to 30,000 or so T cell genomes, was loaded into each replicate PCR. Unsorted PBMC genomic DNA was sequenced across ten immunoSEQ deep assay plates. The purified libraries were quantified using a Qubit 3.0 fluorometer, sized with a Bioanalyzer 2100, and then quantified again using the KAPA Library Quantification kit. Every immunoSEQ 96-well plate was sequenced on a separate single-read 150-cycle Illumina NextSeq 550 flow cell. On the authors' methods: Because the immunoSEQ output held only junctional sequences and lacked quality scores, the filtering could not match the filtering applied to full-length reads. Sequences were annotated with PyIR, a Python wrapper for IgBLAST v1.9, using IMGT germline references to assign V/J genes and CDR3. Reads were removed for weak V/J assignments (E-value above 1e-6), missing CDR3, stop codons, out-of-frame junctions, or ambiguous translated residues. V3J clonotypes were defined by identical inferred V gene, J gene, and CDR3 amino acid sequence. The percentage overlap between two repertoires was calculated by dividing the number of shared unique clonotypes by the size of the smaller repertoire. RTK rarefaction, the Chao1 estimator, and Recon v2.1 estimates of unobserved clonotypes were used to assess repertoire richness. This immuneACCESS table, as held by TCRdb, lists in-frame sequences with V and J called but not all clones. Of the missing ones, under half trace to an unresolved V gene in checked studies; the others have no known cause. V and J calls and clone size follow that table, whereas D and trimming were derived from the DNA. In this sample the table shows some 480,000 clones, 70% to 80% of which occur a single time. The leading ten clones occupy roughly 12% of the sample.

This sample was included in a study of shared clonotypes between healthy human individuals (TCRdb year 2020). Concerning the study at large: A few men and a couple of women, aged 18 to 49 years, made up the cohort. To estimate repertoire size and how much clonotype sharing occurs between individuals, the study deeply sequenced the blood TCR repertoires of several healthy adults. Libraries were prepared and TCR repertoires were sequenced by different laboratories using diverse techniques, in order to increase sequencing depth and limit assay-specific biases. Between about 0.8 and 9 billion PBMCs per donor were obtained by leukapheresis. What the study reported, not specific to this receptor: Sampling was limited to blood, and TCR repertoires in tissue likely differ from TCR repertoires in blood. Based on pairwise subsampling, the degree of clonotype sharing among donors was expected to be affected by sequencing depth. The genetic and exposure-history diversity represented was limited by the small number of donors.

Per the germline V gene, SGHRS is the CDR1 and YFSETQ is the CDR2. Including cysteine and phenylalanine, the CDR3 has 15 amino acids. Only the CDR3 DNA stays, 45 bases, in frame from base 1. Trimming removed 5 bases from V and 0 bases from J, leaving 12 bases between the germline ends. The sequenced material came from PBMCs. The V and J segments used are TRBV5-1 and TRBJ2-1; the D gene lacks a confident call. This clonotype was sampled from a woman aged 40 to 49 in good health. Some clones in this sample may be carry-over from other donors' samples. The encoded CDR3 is CASSLQGSSYNEQFF. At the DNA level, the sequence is TGCGCCAGCAGTCTCCAAGGAAGCTCCTACAATGAGCAGTTCTTC. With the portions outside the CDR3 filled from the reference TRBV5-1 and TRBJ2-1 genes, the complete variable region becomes KAGVTQTPRYLIKTRGQQVTLSCSPISGHRSVSWYQQTPGQGLQFLFEYFSETQRNKGNFPGRFSGRQFSNSRSEMNVSTLELGDSALYLCASSLQGSSYNEQFFGPGTRLTVL.